This T cell receptor (beta chain) was obtained from a study of shared clonotypes between healthy human individuals. Overall study context: Three plates each covered CD4 naive and memory; CD8 naive two, CD8 memory one.

In replicate PCRs of sorted subsets, about 190 ng DNA, roughly 31,000 T cell genomes, was used. TCRdb keeps only in-frame clones here, not all; method: immunoSEQ multiplex PCR. The table has some 2,000,000 clones, roughly 95% seen once; the top ten hold roughly 0.13%. The receptor's source is a man younger than 35 in good health. The sequencing sample was made of naive CD4+ T cells sorted from blood. Noted subset: CD45RA+ positively selected.

CDR3 region: CASSEVMAGTVKNIQYF. In DNA, the CDR3 is TGTGCCAGCAGTGAAGTAATGGCCGGGACAGTAAAAAACATTCAGTACTTC. The J gene is TRBJ2-4, the V gene TRBV6-1; 7 nucleotides match TRBD1. The CDR3 sequence is 17 residues long. The V gene end was trimmed by 1 base and the J gene end by 4 bases; junction bases not matched to a gene: 10. From germline, CDR1 is MNHNS and CDR2 SASEGT.